The subject of this entry is one TCR beta chain. Amplified regions were TCR beta CDR3 sequences from RNA transcripts. Carried out on the TCR CDR3, a first-round RT-PCR used the HTBI primer set. Using its own MiXCR run on the multiplex PCR reads, TCRdb lists one record per CDR3 protein. The table includes 400,000 to 600,000 distinct CDR3 sequences, roughly 20% detected once. This specimen belongs to a study of T cells in Graves' hyperthyroidism and ophthalmopathy. Study as a whole: Peripheral blood samples were taken at initial diagnosis, prior to any treatment.

The CDR3 contains 12 residues. Germline CDR1 and CDR2: KGHSH and LQKENI. Trimming cost V 2 bases and J 5 bases, with 6 bases left between them. The sequencing sample was made of blood. The TCR was taken from a man in his late teens or twenties with Graves' hyperthyroidism. The chain links TRBV18 to TRBJ2-5; D is undetermined. CDR3 region: CASSPNSETQYF. Written as DNA, the CDR3 is TGTGCCAGCTCACCAAACAGCGAGACCCAGTACTTC.